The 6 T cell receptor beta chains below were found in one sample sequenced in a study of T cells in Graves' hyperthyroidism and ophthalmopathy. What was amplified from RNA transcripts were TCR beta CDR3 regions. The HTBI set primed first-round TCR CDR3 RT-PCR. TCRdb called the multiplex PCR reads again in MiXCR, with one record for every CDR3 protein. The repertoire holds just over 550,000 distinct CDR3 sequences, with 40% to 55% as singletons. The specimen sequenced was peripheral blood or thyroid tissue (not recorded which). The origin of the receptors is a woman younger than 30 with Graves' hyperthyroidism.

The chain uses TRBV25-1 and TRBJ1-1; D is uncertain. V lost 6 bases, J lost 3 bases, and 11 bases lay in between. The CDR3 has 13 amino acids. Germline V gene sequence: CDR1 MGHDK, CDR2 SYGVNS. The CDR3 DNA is TGTGCCAGCAGCGTGAAGACCTACACTGAAGCTTTCTTT. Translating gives CASSVKTYTEAFF.

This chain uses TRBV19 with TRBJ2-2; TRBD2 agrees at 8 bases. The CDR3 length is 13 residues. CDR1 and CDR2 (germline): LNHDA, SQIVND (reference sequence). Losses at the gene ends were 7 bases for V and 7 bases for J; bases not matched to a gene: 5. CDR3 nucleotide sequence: TGTGCCAGTACCTCCGGGGGGGGCGGGGAGCTGTTTTTT. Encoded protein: CASTSGGGGELFF. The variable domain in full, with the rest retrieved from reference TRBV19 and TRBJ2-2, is DGGITQSPKYLFRKEGQNVTLSCEQNLNHDAMYWYRQDPGQGLRLIYYSQIVNDFQKGDIAEGYSVSREKKESFPLTVTSAQKNPTAFYLCASTSGGGGELFFGEGSRLTVL.

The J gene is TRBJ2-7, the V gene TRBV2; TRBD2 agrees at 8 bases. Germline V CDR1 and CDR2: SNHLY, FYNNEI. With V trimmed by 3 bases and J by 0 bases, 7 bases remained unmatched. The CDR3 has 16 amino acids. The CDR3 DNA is TGTGCCAGCAGTGAGGTCAGTAGCGGGGCCTCCTACGAGCAGTACTTC. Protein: CASSEVSSGASYEQYF.

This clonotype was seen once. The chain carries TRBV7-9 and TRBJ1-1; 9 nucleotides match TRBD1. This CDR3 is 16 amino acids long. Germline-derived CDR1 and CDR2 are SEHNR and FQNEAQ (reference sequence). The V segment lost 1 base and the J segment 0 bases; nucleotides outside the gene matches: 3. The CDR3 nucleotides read TGTGCCAGCAGCTTAGGTGGGACAGGGCTGAACACTGAAGCTTTCTTT. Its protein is CASSLGGTGLNTEAFF.

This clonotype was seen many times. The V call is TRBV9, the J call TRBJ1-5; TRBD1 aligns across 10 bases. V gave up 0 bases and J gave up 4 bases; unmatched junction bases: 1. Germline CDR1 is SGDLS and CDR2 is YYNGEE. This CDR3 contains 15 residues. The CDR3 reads CASSVGGQGNQPQHF. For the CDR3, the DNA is TGTGCCAGCAGCGTAGGGGGACAGGGGAATCAGCCCCAGCATTTT.

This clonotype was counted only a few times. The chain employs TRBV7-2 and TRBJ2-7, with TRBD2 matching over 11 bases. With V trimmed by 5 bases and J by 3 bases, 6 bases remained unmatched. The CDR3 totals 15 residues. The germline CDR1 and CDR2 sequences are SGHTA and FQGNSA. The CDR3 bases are TGTGCCAGCAGCGAACCGGGACTAGCGGACTACGAGCAGTACTTC. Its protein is CASSEPGLADYEQYF.